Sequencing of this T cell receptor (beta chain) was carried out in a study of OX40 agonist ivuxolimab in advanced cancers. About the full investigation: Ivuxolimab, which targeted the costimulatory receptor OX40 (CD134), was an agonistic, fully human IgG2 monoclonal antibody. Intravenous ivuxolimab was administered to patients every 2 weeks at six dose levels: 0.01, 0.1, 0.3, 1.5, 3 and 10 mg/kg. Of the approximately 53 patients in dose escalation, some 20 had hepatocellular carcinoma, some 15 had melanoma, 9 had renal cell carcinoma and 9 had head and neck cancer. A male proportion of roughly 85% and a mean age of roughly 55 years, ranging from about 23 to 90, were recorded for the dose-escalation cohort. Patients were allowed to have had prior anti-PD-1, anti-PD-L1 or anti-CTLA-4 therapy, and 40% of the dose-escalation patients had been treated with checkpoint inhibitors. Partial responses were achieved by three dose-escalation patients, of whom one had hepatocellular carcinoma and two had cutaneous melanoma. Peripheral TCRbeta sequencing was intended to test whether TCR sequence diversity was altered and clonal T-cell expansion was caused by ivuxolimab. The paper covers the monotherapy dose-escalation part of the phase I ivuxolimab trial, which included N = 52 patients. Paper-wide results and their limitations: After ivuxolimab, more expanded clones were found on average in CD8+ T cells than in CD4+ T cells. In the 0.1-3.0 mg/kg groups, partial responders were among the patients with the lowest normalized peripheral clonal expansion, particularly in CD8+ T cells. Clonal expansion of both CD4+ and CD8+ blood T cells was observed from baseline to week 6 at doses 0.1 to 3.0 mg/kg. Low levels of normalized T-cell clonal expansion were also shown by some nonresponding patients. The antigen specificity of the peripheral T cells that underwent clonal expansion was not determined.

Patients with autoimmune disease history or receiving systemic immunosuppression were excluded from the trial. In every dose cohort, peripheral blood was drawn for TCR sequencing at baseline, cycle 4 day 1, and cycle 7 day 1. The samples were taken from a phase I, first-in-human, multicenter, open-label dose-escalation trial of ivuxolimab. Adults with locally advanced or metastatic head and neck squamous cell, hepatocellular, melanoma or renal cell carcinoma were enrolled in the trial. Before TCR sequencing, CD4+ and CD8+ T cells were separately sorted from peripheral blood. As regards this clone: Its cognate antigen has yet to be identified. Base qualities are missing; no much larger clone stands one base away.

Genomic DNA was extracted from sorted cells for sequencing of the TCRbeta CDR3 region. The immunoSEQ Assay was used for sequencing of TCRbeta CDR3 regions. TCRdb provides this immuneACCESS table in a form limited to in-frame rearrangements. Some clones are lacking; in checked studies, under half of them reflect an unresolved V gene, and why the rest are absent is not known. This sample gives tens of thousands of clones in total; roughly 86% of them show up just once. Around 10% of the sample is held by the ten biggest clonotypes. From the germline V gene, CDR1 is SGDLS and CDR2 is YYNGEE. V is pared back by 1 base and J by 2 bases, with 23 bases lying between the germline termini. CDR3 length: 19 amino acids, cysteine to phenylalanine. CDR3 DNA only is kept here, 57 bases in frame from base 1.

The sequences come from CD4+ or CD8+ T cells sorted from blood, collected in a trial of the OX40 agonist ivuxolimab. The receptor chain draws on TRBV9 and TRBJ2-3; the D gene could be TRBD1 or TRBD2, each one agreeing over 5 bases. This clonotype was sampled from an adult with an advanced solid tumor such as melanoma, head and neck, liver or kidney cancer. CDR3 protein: CASSVIGVRDHLVTDTQYF. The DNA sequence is TGTGCCAGCAGCGTAATAGGGGTCCGGGATCACCTTGTCACAGATACGCAGTATTTT. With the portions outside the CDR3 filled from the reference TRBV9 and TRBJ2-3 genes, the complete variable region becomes DSGVTQTPKHLITATGQRVTLRCSPRSGDLSVYWYQQSLDQGLQFLIQYYNGEERAKGNILERFSAQQFPDLHSELNLSSLELGDSALYFCASSVIGVRDHLVTDTQYFGPGTRLTVL.